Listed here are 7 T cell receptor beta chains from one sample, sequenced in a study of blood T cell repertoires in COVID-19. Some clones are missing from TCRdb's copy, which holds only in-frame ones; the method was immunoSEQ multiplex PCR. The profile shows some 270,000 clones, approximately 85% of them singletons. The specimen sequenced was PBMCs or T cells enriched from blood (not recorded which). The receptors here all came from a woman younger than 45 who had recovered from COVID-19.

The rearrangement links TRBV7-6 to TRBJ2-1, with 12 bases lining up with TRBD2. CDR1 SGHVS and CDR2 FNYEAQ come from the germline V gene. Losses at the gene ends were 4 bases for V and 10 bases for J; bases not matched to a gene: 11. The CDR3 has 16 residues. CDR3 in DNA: TGTGCCAGCAGCTCCGAAGCTAGCGGGGGGGCGGGGGAGCAGTTCTTC. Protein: CASSSEASGGAGEQFF.

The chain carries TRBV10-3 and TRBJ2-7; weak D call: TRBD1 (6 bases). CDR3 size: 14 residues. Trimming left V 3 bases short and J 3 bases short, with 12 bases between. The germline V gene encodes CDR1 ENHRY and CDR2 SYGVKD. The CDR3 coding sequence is TGTGCCATCAGTGATGGGGACACAATCTACGAGCAGTACTTC. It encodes CAISDGDTIYEQYF.

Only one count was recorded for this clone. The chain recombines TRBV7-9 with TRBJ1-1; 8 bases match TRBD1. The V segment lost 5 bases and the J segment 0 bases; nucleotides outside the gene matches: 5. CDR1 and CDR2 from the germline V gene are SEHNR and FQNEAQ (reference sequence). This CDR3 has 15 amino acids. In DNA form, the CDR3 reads TGTGCCAGCAGCCCCCACAGGGGGGTGAACACTGAAGCTTTCTTT. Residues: CASSPHRGVNTEAFF.

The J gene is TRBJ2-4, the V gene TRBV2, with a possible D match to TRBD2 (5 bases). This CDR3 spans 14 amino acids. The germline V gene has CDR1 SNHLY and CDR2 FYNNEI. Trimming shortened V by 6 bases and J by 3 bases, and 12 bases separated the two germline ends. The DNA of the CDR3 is TGTGCCAGCAGGAAGACCGGGGACAAAAACATTCAGTACTTC. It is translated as CASRKTGDKNIQYF. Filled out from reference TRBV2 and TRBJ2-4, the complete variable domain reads EPEVTQTPSHQVTQMGQEVILRCVPISNHLYFYWYRQILGQKVEFLVSFYNNEISEKSEIFDDQFSVERPDGSNFTLKIRSTKLEDSAMYFCASRKTGDKNIQYFGAGTRLSVL.

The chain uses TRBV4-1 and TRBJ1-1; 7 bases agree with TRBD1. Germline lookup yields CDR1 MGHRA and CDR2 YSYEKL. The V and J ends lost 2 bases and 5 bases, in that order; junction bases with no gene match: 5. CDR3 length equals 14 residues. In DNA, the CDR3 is TGCGCCAGCAGCCAACCTAAGGGGGCAACTGAAGCTTTCTTT. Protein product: CASSQPKGATEAFF.

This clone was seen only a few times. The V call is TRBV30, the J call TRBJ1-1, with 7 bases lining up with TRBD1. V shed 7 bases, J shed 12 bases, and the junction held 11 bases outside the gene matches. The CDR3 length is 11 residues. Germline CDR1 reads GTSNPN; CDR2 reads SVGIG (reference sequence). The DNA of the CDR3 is TGTGCCTCCTACAAGGACAGGCGGACTTTCTTT. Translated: CASYKDRRTFF.

DNA for the CDR3: TGTGCCAGCAGTTCTCGTCGGACAGGGGGCAGGGAGACCCAGTACTTC. Residues: CASSSRRTGGRETQYF. This chain joins TRBV28 and TRBJ2-5; 11 bases map to TRBD1. The V segment lost 4 bases and the J segment 5 bases; nucleotides outside the gene matches: 9. The CDR3 sequence is 16 residues long. Germline V gene sequence: CDR1 MDHEN, CDR2 SYDVKM.